The sequence of this TCR beta chain was determined in a study of CD8 T cells in Susac syndrome. Study-wide points: It was acknowledged by the study that relatively few individuals were included in its TCR sequencing and HLA analysis.

With random hexamers, roughly 0.5 to 1 ug RNA was reverse transcribed. From the immunoSEQ multiplex PCR reads, TCRdb called clonotypes with MiXCR, one entry per CDR3 protein. Of roughly 120,000 distinct CDR3 sequences detected, about 92% appear once; the ten largest clones hold approximately 0.31%. The V segment lost 5 bases and the J segment 8 bases; nucleotides outside the gene matches: 16. The CDR3 sequence is 17 residues long. Germline CDR1 SGHDT, CDR2 YYEEEE. To note about this clonotype: Its antigen is not known.

From blood CD8+ and CD4+ T cells, TCR beta sequences were generated. Sequencing input: CD8+ T cells from PBMCs. The sequence was collected from a human donor with multiple sclerosis. V is TRBV5-6 and J is TRBJ2-1, with 10 bases matching TRBD2. CDR3 bases: TGTGCCAGCAGTCTAAGACGGAGCGGGAGGGCCAGGTATGAGCAGTTCTTC. Its protein product is CASSLRRSGRARYEQFF.